This T cell receptor beta chain stems from a study of blood T cell repertoires in COVID-19. About the study: In each case, the material was cDNA or gDNA derived from T cells, B-cell-depleted T cells, or PBMCs.

V was shortened by 1 base and J by 3 bases, with 9 bases between the two germline ends. Germline V gives CDR1 MDHEN, CDR2 SYDVKM. CDR3 length: 14 residues. Per the original methods: It was from reference gene primer amplification that nucleated cell counts were estimated. Produced via immunoSEQ multiplex PCR; TCRdb's table is partial and in-frame only. From that table come the V and J calls and clone size; the DNA was used to work out D and trimming. The sample contains around 200,000 clones, 75% to 90% of which appear only once. The source of this sequence is a human donor in a cohort sampled during active COVID-19. The sequenced sample was peripheral blood. This chain links TRBV28 with TRBJ1-1, with D unclear. CDR3 in DNA: TGTGCCAGCAGTTTATTTGGGCATTACACTGAAGCTTTCTTT. Its protein product is CASSLFGHYTEAFF.